This T cell receptor beta chain derives from a study of blood T cell repertoires in COVID-19. Looking at the study overall: Italy, Spain and the United States were the sources of the convalescent and acute COVID-19 samples.

Only a few counts were recorded for this clone. Recovered Cohort 3 donors showed two negative PCRs, clearance, or symptom resolution. Germline CDR1 SGHRS, CDR2 YFSETQ. This CDR3 contains 15 residues. Trimming stripped 0 bases from V and 5 bases from J, with 14 bases between. Profiled with immunoSEQ multiplex PCR; TCRdb holds only in-frame clones, not every one. The data hold fewer than 500,000 clones, with 87% observed a single time. The receptor was isolated from a young man who had recovered from COVID-19. The chain has TRBV5-1 and TRBJ2-5, with D possibly being TRBD2 (7 bases). Material for sequencing was PBMCs or T cells enriched from blood (not recorded which). The CDR3 loop is CASSLGAGAVETQYF. The CDR3, as DNA: TGCGCCAGCAGCTTGGGTGCGGGGGCGGTCGAGACCCAGTACTTC. The whole variable domain, filled in from reference TRBV5-1 and TRBJ2-5, reads KAGVTQTPRYLIKTRGQQVTLSCSPISGHRSVSWYQQTPGQGLQFLFEYFSETQRNKGNFPGRFSGRQFSNSRSEMNVSTLELGDSALYLCASSLGAGAVETQYFGPGTRLLVL.